One TCR beta chain is described in this entry. The entry originates in a study of blood T cell repertoires in COVID-19. At the level of the study: In each case, the material was cDNA or gDNA derived from T cells, B-cell-depleted T cells, or PBMCs.

In the original processing: Amplification of reference gene primers provided the estimated nucleated cell counts. Assay used: immunoSEQ multiplex PCR; TCRdb lists only in-frame clones, some missing. The D gene and trimming were derived from the DNA, and the V and J assignments and clone size from that table. This sample has 150,000 or so clones; roughly nine tenths occur once, and the top ten carry about 3.9%. V lost 3 bases and J lost 0; bases outside the gene matches: 2. CDR1 and CDR2 (germline): SGDLS, YYNGEE. The CDR3 is 14 amino acids. The sample taken for sequencing was peripheral blood. The chain combines TRBV9 with TRBJ1-2, with 7 nucleotides matching TRBD1. This TCR came from an older woman with acute or convalescent COVID-19. In DNA form, the CDR3 reads TGTGCCAGCAGCGGAGGGGGCTCTAACTATGGCTACACCTTC. Encoded protein: CASSGGGSNYGYTF.